The 25 T cell receptor beta chains below were found in one sample sequenced in a study of cytomegalovirus exposure and HLA in healthy donors. The PCR used 60 Vbeta and 13 Jbeta primers. Here immunoSEQ multiplex PCR was the method, and the copy in TCRdb shows in-frame clones only, minus some. The sample lists 110,000 to 150,000 clones, around four fifths occurring once. The specimen sequenced was PBMCs. The receptor set was obtained from a male donor in good health and CMV-seronegative.

This clone was picked up one time. This chain connects TRBV6-6 to TRBJ1-1; the D gene is possibly TRBD1 (6 bases). Germline CDR1 reads MNHNY; CDR2 reads SVGAGI (reference sequence). This CDR3 region has 12 residues. V gave up 8 bases and J gave up 6 bases, with 13 bases separating them. CDR3 in DNA: TGTGCCAGCGTTACGGGGGGCCCTGAAGCTTTCTTT. Amino acids: CASVTGGPEAFF.

The rearrangement links TRBV11-2 to TRBJ2-1, with unresolved D. Germline loops: CDR1 SGHAT, CDR2 FQNNGV. This CDR3 contains 13 residues. Trimming shortened V by 5 bases and J by 3 bases, and 8 bases separated the two germline ends. CDR3 bases: TGTGCCAGCAGCCCCCGTGTCTACAATGAGCAGTTCTTC. As protein: CASSPRVYNEQFF.

V and J are TRBV9 and TRBJ2-5; 12 positions match TRBD2. CDR3 length equals 16 residues. With 3 bases clipped from V and 5 bases from J, the junction kept 8 bases outside the gene matches. Germline V gene data show CDR1 as SGDLS and CDR2 as YYNGEE. CDR3 DNA sequence: TGTGCCAGCAGCGCTGGGACTAGCGGGCTAAGGGAGACCCAGTACTTC. Its translation: CASSAGTSGLRETQYF.

V and J are TRBV4-1 and TRBJ1-1; D possibly corresponds to TRBD1 (5 bases). Germline loops: CDR1 MGHRA, CDR2 YSYEKL. CDR3 length: 14 residues. The germline V and J ends were trimmed by 5 bases and 7 bases, with 17 bases remaining between them. In nucleotides, the CDR3 is TGCGCCAGCAGCTCATCTGGGGGGGGGAGTGAAGCTTTCTTT. It is translated as CASSSSGGGSEAFF.

In this sample, this clone turned up a few times. The chain combines TRBV25-1 with TRBJ1-1; D is ambiguous. The length of the CDR3 is 13 residues. Per the germline V gene, CDR1 is MGHDK and CDR2 is SYGVNS. V lost 3 bases to trimming and J lost 5 bases, with 10 bases between them. The CDR3 region is CASSDSGVTEAFF. For the CDR3, the DNA is TGTGCCAGCAGTGATTCGGGTGTAACTGAAGCTTTCTTT.

This clone occurred once. The rearrangement uses TRBV7-9 and TRBJ1-2, with D uncertain. The CDR3 runs to 12 residues. Germline lookup yields CDR1 SEHNR and CDR2 FQNEAQ (reference sequence). The V and J ends lost 2 bases and 2 bases respectively, with 3 bases between them. CDR3 residues: CASSLSNYGYTF. CDR3 coding DNA: TGTGCCAGCAGCTTATCAAACTATGGCTACACCTTC.

A single count supports this clone. DNA of the CDR3: TGTGCCAGCAGCTTAGGCCGGGTCGGGCTAGCGCCATACCCTCAACAATACGAGCAGTACTTC. It translates to CASSLGRVGLAPYPQQYEQYF. The V and J genes are TRBV7-8 and TRBJ2-7, with a possible D match to TRBD2 (6 bases). The CDR3 totals 21 residues. Trimming shortened V by 1 base and J by 4 bases, and 32 bases separated the two germline ends. Germline-derived CDR1 and CDR2 are SGHVS and FQNEAQ.

For the CDR3, the DNA is TGTGCCAGCAGCCATCCTGATTTTAGGGACAGGGATTTTGAAAAACTGTTTTTT. It yields the protein CASSHPDFRDRDFEKLFF. This chain links TRBV7-6 with TRBJ1-4; 9 bases line up with TRBD1. The trim removed 5 bases at V and 7 bases at J, leaving 17 bases unmatched. CDR3 size: 18 residues. Per germline, CDR1 SGHVS and CDR2 FNYEAQ.

This clone has a single count. The chain is built from TRBV27 and TRBJ2-2; TRBD2 is a possible D gene (6 bases). Germline lookup yields CDR1 MNHEY and CDR2 SMNVEV (reference sequence). V gave up 2 bases and J gave up 2 bases, with 9 bases separating them. This CDR3 has 15 residues. CDR3 region: CASSLISGNTGELFF. CDR3 DNA: TGTGCCAGCAGTTTAATTAGCGGAAACACCGGGGAGCTGTTTTTT.

This chain links TRBV2 with TRBJ1-2; TRBD1 matches 9 bases. Germline lookup yields CDR1 SNHLY and CDR2 FYNNEI. V lost 5 bases and J lost 3; bases outside the gene matches: 4. This CDR3 comprises 14 residues. This CDR3 is CASSPGQGHYGYTF. CDR3 nucleotides: TGTGCCAGCAGTCCGGGACAGGGTCACTATGGCTACACCTTC.

The rearrangement joins TRBV27 to TRBJ2-7, with TRBD1 identical over 7 bases. The CDR3 loop spans 13 amino acids. Germline V gene sequence: CDR1 MNHEY, CDR2 SMNVEV (reference sequence). The V gene end was trimmed by 5 bases and the J gene end by 2 bases; junction bases not matched to a gene: 3. The CDR3 region has the DNA TGTGCCAGCAGTCCCGGGACAGCCTACGAGCAGTACTTC. It is translated as CASSPGTAYEQYF.

This clone occurred a few times. This chain connects TRBV6-6 to TRBJ2-5; a possible D gene is TRBD1 (5 bases). This CDR3 region has 15 residues. Per the germline V gene, CDR1 is MNHNY and CDR2 is SVGAGI (reference sequence). V lost 2 bases and J lost 0, with 10 bases in between. The CDR3 is CASSYGVGDQETQYF. The CDR3 DNA follows: TGTGCCAGCAGTTACGGGGTAGGGGACCAAGAGACCCAGTACTTC.

CDR3: CASSILAGGWWNEQFF. The CDR3 nucleotides are TGTGCCAGCAGCATACTAGCGGGAGGCTGGTGGAATGAGCAGTTCTTC. V gene TRBV5-6 combines with J gene TRBJ2-1, with 12 bases matching TRBD2. The trim removed 4 bases at V and 7 bases at J, leaving 9 bases unmatched. This CDR3 is 16 amino acids long. Germline CDR1 reads SGHDT; CDR2 reads YYEEEE.

The V gene is TRBV7-3, the J gene TRBJ2-1; 7 positions match TRBD2. V shed 1 base and J 3 bases; nucleotides not matched to a gene: 6. CDR1 and CDR2 (germline): SGHTA, FQGTGA. This CDR3 has 16 residues. The CDR3 here is CASSLNSAGVYNEQFF. CDR3 in DNA: TGTGCCAGCAGCTTAAATTCCGCGGGAGTCTACAATGAGCAGTTCTTC.

This chain joins TRBV11-3 and TRBJ2-3; 8 nucleotides line up with TRBD2. The CDR3 extends over 17 amino acids. V was pared by 5 bases and J by 1 base, with 11 bases of the junction left unmatched. Germline V lookup: CDR1 SGHNT, CDR2 YENEEA. The CDR3 DNA reads TGTGCCAGCAGCCTCGGGGGGGCAGGGTTCCGCACAGATACGCAGTATTTT. This translates into CASSLGGAGFRTDTQYF.

This clone was seen once. The genes are TRBV6-5 and TRBJ1-2; no clear D. CDR1 and CDR2 (germline): MNHEY, SVGAGI. This CDR3 spans 14 amino acids. V shed 2 bases and J shed 7 bases, with 14 bases lying between them. CDR3 loop: CASSYEGGNRGYTF. CDR3 DNA sequence: TGTGCCAGCAGTTACGAAGGAGGGAATCGTGGCTACACCTTC.

This clone was detected only a few times. The rearrangement uses TRBV6-1 and TRBJ1-5; D is unclear. V lost 1 base and J 4 bases, leaving 8 bases between the germline ends. Germline CDR1 reads MNHNS; CDR2 reads SASEGT. This CDR3 comprises 14 residues. CDR3: CASSEGSGNQPQHF. CDR3 bases: TGTGCCAGCAGTGAAGGGTCGGGAAATCAGCCCCAGCATTTT.

The rearrangement uses TRBV5-4 and TRBJ2-7; possibly TRBD1 for D (5 bases). V gave up 2 bases and J gave up 5 bases, with 17 bases separating them. The germline gives CDR1 SGHNT, CDR2 YYREEE (reference sequence). The CDR3 consists of 15 residues. The CDR3 sequence: CASSFKLGELDEQYF. The CDR3 nucleotides read TGTGCCAGCAGCTTCAAATTAGGGGAATTGGACGAGCAGTACTTC.

As to this clone: Sequence at one end of the junction differs from germline and may be a read error. J is TRBJ2-7 and V is TRBV9; the match to TRBD2 covers 7 bases. The CDR3 runs to 16 residues. Germline assignment: CDR1 SGDLS and CDR2 YYNGEE. The CDR3 DNA sequence: TGTGCCAGCAGCGTAGTCGGCGGGAGTAACCCCTACGAACAGTACTTC. Its protein is CASSVVGGSNPYEQYF.

This sequence joins TRBV6-5 and TRBJ2-1; the match to TRBD2 covers 9 bases. With V trimmed by 4 bases and J by 2 bases, 3 bases remained unmatched. Germline V gene data show CDR1 as MNHEY and CDR2 as SVGAGI. The CDR3 has 15 amino acids. Written as DNA, the CDR3 is TGTGCCAGCAGTTTTAGCGGGGGACCCTACAATGAGCAGTTCTTC. Translating gives CASSFSGGPYNEQFF.

The gene calls are TRBV2 and TRBJ1-2; D is perhaps TRBD1 (6 bases). The ends were cut back, 5 bases at V and 4 bases at J, with 14 bases in the middle. The CDR3 is made up of 14 amino acids. Germline V gene data show CDR1 as SNHLY and CDR2 as FYNNEI. CDR3 region: CASSSYREGYGYTF. CDR3 coding DNA: TGTGCCAGCAGTTCCTACAGGGAAGGCTATGGCTACACCTTC.

This chain uses TRBV7-2 with TRBJ2-7; D unclear. Germline loops: CDR1 SGHTA, CDR2 FQGNSA. The CDR3 is 15 amino acids. The ends were cut back, 1 base at V and 2 bases at J, with 12 bases in the middle. The CDR3 coding sequence is TGTGCCAGCAGCTTAGATCCCACCCGGGCCTACGAGCAGTACTTC. This gives the protein CASSLDPTRAYEQYF.

In its sample, this clone was seen a few times. The chain recombines TRBV7-2 with TRBJ1-4, with D hard to call. This CDR3 spans 16 amino acids. CDR1 is SGHTA and CDR2 is FQGNSA in the germline V gene. V was trimmed by 5 bases and J by 0 bases, leaving 13 bases between them. As DNA, the CDR3 is TGTGCCAGCAGCCGTACGGGGAGAGCAACTAATGAAAAACTGTTTTTT. Protein product: CASSRTGRATNEKLFF. The variable domain in full, with the rest retrieved from reference TRBV7-2 and TRBJ1-4, is GAGVSQSPSNKVTEKGKDVELRCDPISGHTALYWYRQSLGQGLEFLIYFQGNSAPDKSGLPSDRFSAERTGGSVSTLTIQRTQQEDSAVYLCASSRTGRATNEKLFFGSGTQLSVL.

The chain links TRBV7-8 to TRBJ1-2; 9 bases align to TRBD1. Germline V gives CDR1 SGHVS, CDR2 FQNEAQ. This CDR3 has 15 amino acids. V trimming: 5 bases; J trimming: 8 bases; junction bases outside the gene matches: 12. The CDR3 spells CASSTRQGELYGYTF. CDR3 DNA sequence: TGTGCCAGCAGCACCCGACAGGGGGAACTATACGGCTACACCTTC.

Notes on this clone: In the same sample, other DNA sequences code for this CDR3. The V call is TRBV9, the J call TRBJ2-7, with 7 positions matching TRBD2. The CDR3 totals 14 residues. V was pared by 2 bases and J by 2 bases, with 4 bases of the junction left unmatched. Looked up from germline, CDR1 is SGDLS and CDR2 is YYNGEE. CDR3 DNA sequence: TGTGCCAGCAGCGTTGGGGGGGGGACCTACGAGCAGTACTTC. This encodes CASSVGGGTYEQYF.